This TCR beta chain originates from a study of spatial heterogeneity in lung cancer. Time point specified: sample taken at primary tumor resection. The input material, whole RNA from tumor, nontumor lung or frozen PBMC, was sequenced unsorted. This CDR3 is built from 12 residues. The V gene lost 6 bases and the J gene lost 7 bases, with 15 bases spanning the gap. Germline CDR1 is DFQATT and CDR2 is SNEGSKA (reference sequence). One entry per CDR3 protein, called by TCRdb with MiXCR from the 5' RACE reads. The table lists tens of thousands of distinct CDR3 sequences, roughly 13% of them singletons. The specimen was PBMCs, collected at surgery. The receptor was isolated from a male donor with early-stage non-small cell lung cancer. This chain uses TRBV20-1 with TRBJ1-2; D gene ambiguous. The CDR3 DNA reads TGCAGTGCCCGAATCGGGGTTGCTGGCTACACCTTC. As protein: CSARIGVAGYTF.